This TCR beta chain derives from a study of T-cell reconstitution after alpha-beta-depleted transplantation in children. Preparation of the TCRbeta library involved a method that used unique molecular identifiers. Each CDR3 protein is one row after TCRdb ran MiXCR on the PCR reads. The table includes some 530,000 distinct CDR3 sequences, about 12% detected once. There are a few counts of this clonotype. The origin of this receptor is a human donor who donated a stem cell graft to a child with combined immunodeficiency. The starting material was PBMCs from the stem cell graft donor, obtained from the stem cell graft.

CDR3 residues: CASSVGTAREKLFF. The CDR3 DNA reads as TGTGCCAGCAGCGTCGGGACAGCTCGGGAAAAACTGTTTTTT. V usage is TRBV9 and J usage is TRBJ1-4; the match to TRBD1 covers 7 bases. The CDR3 covers 14 residues. Trimming took 2 bases from V and 8 from J; bases not matched to a gene: 6. Germline V gene sequence: CDR1 SGDLS, CDR2 YYNGEE.